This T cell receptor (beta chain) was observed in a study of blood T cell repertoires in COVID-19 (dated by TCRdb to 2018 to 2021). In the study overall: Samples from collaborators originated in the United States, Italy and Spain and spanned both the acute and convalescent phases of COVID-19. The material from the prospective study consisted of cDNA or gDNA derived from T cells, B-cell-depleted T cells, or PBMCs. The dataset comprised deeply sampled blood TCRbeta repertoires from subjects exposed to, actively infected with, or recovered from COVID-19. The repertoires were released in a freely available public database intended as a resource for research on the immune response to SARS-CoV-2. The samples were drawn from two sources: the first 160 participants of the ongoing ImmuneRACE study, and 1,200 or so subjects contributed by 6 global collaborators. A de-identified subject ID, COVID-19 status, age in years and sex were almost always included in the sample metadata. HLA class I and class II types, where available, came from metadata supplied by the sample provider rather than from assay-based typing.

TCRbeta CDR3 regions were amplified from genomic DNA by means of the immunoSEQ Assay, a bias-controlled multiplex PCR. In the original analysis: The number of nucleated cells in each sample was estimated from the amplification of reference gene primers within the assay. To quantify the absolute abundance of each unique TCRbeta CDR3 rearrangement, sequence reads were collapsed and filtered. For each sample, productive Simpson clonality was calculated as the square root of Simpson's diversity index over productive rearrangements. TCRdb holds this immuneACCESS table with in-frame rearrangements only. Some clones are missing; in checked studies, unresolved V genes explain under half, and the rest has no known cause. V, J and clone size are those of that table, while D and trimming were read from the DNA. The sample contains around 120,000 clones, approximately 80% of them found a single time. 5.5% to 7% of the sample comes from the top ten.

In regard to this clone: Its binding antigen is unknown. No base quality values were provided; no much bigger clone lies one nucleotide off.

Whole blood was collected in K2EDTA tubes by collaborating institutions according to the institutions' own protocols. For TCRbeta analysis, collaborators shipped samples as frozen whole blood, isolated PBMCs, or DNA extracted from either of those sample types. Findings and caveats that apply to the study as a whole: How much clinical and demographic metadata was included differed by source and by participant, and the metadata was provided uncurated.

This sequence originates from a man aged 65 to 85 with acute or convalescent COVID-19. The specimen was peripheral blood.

This receptor has the CDR3 CASSPRSGAHEQYF. The sequence in DNA is TGTGCCAGCAGCCCCCGATCAGGGGCCCACGAGCAGTACTTC. The chain is encoded by TRBV9 joined to TRBJ2-7, and the D gene may be TRBD1, 6 bases matching. V lost 4 bases and J lost 5 bases; the stretch between them is 16 bases long. Reading the germline V gene gives CDR1 SGDLS and CDR2 YYNGEE. Measured from the cysteine to the phenylalanine, the CDR3 is 14 residues long. The kept DNA is CDR3 alone, 42 bases in frame from the first base.